This T cell receptor (beta chain) was recovered during a study of blood T cell repertoires in COVID-19. The germline V gene encodes CDR1 SNHLY and CDR2 FYNNEI. CDR3 length equals 13 residues. With V trimmed by 7 bases and J by 12 bases, 11 bases remained unmatched. Authors' data handling: Amplification from reference gene primers served as the basis for estimated nucleated cell counts. TCRdb keeps only in-frame clones here, not all; method: immunoSEQ multiplex PCR. V, J and clone size derive from that table, while D and trimming were established from the DNA sequence. The table lists just over 300,000 clones, 75% to 90% of them singletons.

The chain has TRBV2 and TRBJ2-1; the match to TRBD1 covers 8 bases. This sequence originates from a woman in her 40s who had recovered from COVID-19. Sequenced input: PBMCs or T cells enriched from blood (not recorded which). CDR3 sequence reads: CASNPRTTGGQFF. CDR3 bases: TGTGCCAGCAATCCCAGGACTACAGGGGGGCAGTTCTTC.